The rows below give T cell receptor beta chains drawn from one sample of a study of T cells after yellow fever vaccination. Each CDR3 protein is one row after TCRdb ran MiXCR on the 5' RACE reads. There are some 160,000 distinct CDR3 sequences in the sample; 6% to 7.5% occur only once, and 2.5% lies in the top ten. The sequences come from CD4+ T cells sorted from PBMCs, collected 5 to 6 days after the first yellow fever vaccination. These receptor sequences come from a man younger than 35 who received the YFV17D yellow fever vaccine. CDR3s include the opening cysteine and the closing phenylalanine or tryptophan. The D gene is left open where the match is weak. The listing skips clone size in some rows; elsewhere it reads once, few, many or a size class.

TRBJ2-3	TRBV9	many	TRBD1	TGTGCCAGCAGCGTCGCTCCGGGACAGGGATTTGGAGATACGCAGTATTTT	CASSVAPGQGFGDTQYF
TRBJ1-5	TRBV5-1	few	.	TGCGCCAGCAGCTTGAAGGGAGATCAGCCCCAGCATTTT	CASSLKGDQPQHF
TRBJ2-5	TRBV15	many	.	TGTGCCACCTCTTATCGGAGTGCTGGGTCGGAGACCCAGTACTTC	CATSYRSAGSETQYF
TRBJ2-5	TRBV10-3	many	.	TGTGCCACCTCCCAGGGGAAACAAGAGACCCAGTACTTC	CATSQGKQETQYF
TRBJ2-5	TRBV7-6	few	TRBD1	TGTGCCAGCAGCTTAGTTACCTGGACAGGGCCCCGTGAGACCCAGTACTTC	CASSLVTWTGPRETQYF
TRBJ1-6	TRBV5-1	few	TRBD1	TGCGCCAGCAGCTCCGGGACAGGGGAGCCACCCCTCCACTTT	CASSSGTGEPPLHF
TRBJ2-5	TRBV24-1	many	TRBD2	TGTGCCACCAGAGGTAGCGGGGGGCAAGAGACCCAGTACTTC	CATRGSGGQETQYF
TRBJ2-7	TRBV12-3/TRBV12-4	many	TRBD1	TGTGCCAGCACCCCGACAGGGGGCCACCTTGGCCCGTACTTC	CASTPTGGHLGPYF
TRBJ1-4	TRBV18	many	TRBD1	TGTGCCAGCTCACCACCGGGACAGCCTAATGAAAAACTGTTTTTT	CASSPPGQPNEKLFF
TRBJ2-3	TRBV7-2	few	.	TGTGCCAGCAGCTTCCAGTCCGGAACCTTTGGGGCAGATACGCAGTATTTT	CASSFQSGTFGADTQYF
TRBJ2-1	TRBV19	few	TRBD1	TGTGCCAGTAGTATATGGGGGACAGGGAACTACAATGAGCAGTTCTTC	CASSIWGTGNYNEQFF
TRBJ2-1	TRBV5-1	.	TRBD2	TGCGCCAGCAGCCAAAGCGGGGCGGCCTACAATGAGCAGTTCTTC	CASSQSGAAYNEQFF
TRBJ1-2	TRBV7-9	many	TRBD1	TGTGCCAGCGACAGGATGAGTGGACAGGGCTATGGCTACACCTTC	CASDRMSGQGYGYTF
TRBJ1-2	TRBV5-1	many	.	TGCGCCAGCAGCCCCCCTCAGGGAGGATATGGCTACACCTTC	CASSPPQGGYGYTF
TRBJ1-6	TRBV2	few	.	TGTGCCAGCAGTGTTGAAGGGTATCACTCACCCCTCCACTTT	CASSVEGYHSPLHF
TRBJ1-6	TRBV7-2	many	TRBD1	TGTGCCAGCAGCTTGAGACAGGGTTGGGCGAATTCACCCCTCCACTTT	CASSLRQGWANSPLHF
TRBJ2-5	TRBV5-1	few	TRBD2	TGCGCCAGCAGCTTGTTCGGGGGGGCACAAGAGACCCAGTACTTC	CASSLFGGAQETQYF
TRBJ2-1	TRBV7-2	few	TRBD1	TGTGCCAGCAGTGTACAGGGGGCCGCCTACAATGAGCAGTTCTTC	CASSVQGAAYNEQFF
TRBJ2-3	TRBV25-1	many	.	TGTGCCAGCGCTCGGGACTCAGATACGCAGTATTTT	CASARDSDTQYF
TRBJ2-3	TRBV7-8	.	TRBD2	TGTGCCAGCAGCTTACTAGCGGGGAGGGATACGCAGTATTTT	CASSLLAGRDTQYF
TRBJ2-3	TRBV5-1	.	.	TGCGCCAGCAGCTTTCTTCCCCCAGATACGCAGTATTTT	CASSFLPPDTQYF
TRBJ2-1	TRBV29-1	many	TRBD1	TGCAGCGTCGGACAGGCGAGGGGTGAGCAGTTCTTC	CSVGQARGEQFF
TRBJ1-6	TRBV10-3	few	.	TGTGCCATCAGTACTACCGACAGGAACAATTCACCCCTCCACTTT	CAISTTDRNNSPLHF
TRBJ2-3	TRBV7-2	few	TRBD1	TGTGCCAGCAGCTTATGGACAGGGGCTAAGATTACGCAGTATTTT	CASSLWTGAKITQYF
TRBJ2-3	TRBV5-1	many	.	TGCGCCAGCAGCTTCTCGACAGGGACTAGCACAGATACGCAGTATTTT	CASSFSTGTSTDTQYF
TRBJ2-1	TRBV19	few	.	TGTGCCAGTAGCCCAACTAGCTCCTACAATGAGCAGTTCTTC	CASSPTSSYNEQFF
TRBJ2-5	TRBV5-6	.	.	TGTGCCAGCAGCTTTCTCAGCGTCGAGACCCAGTACTTC	CASSFLSVETQYF
TRBJ1-2	TRBV7-6	many	.	TGTGCCACCCGACGGACGGCCGCTAACTATGGCTACACCTTC	CATRRTAANYGYTF
TRBJ2-5	TRBV3-1	many	TRBD1	TGTGCCAGCAGCCAACCTGACAGGGGACTGGAGACCCAGTACTTC	CASSQPDRGLETQYF
TRBJ1-4	TRBV5-1	.	TRBD1	TGCGCCAGCAGCTTGGGACAGGGTACTACCCGGCTCGGACTGTTTTTT	CASSLGQGTTRLGLFF
TRBJ1-6	TRBV4-3	many	.	TGCGCCAGCAGCCAAGAGGAAGGTAATTCACCCCTCCACTTT	CASSQEEGNSPLHF
TRBJ1-2	TRBV7-9	many	TRBD1	TGTGCCAGCAGACCCGGACAGGGAGAATCCTATGGCTACACCTTC	CASRPGQGESYGYTF
TRBJ2-1	TRBV7-2	.	.	TGTGCCAGCAGCTTCGGACGAAGCTCCTACAATGAGCAGTTCTTC	CASSFGRSSYNEQFF
TRBJ1-1	TRBV9	.	.	TGTGCCAGCATCGCTCATTCCGGGGGCTACACTGAAGCTTTCTTT	CASIAHSGGYTEAFF
TRBJ1-1	TRBV20-1	many	.	TGCAGTGCAGACATATTAGGTGGTGAGACTGCTGAAGCTTTCTTT	CSADILGGETAEAFF
TRBJ2-1	TRBV12-3/TRBV12-4	.	TRBD2	TGTGCCAGCAGCCCGAGGACTAGTATCGCTGAGCAGTTCTTC	CASSPRTSIAEQFF
TRBJ2-5	TRBV5-5	few	.	TGTGCCAGCAGCGGCCAAAAGGAAGAGACCCAGTACTTC	CASSGQKEETQYF
TRBJ2-3	TRBV7-2	few	.	TGTGCCAGCAGCATTTCTCTAGATACGCAGTATTTT	CASSISLDTQYF
TRBJ1-2	TRBV7-3	many	TRBD1	TGTGCCAGCAGCTCCGGGACAGGGGGAGGCTACACCTTC	CASSSGTGGGYTF
TRBJ1-1	TRBV4-2	many	.	TGTGCCAGCAGCCAATCAGCACGCCAGTCGACTTTCTTT	CASSQSARQSTFF
TRBJ2-2	TRBV5-1	.	.	TGCGCCAGCAGCTCACAGGATCCCGGGGAGCTGTTTTTT	CASSSQDPGELFF
TRBJ2-1	TRBV24-1	few	TRBD2	TGTGCCACCAGTGACCCCGGGGCTAGCGGGGGGGTAAACAATGAGCAGTTCTTC	CATSDPGASGGVNNEQFF
TRBJ1-6	TRBV4-3	.	.	TGCGCCAGCAGCCAAGTGGTGTCAAACCTCGGAATTTCACCCCTCCACTTT	CASSQVVSNLGISPLHF
TRBJ2-2	TRBV6-5	many	.	TGTGCCAGCAGTTACTCGATAATTCTGGGGGCGAGGACCGGGGAGCTGTTTTTT	CASSYSIILGARTGELFF
TRBJ2-3	TRBV7-2	few	TRBD2	TGTGCCAGCAGCTCCCCTAAGACTAGCGGGGGGGGAGATACGCAGTATTTT	CASSSPKTSGGGDTQYF
TRBJ2-5	TRBV2	.	TRBD2	TGTGCCAGCAGTGCGGGCCGGGAGGCCCAGTACTTC	CASSAGREAQYF
TRBJ2-3	TRBV6-1	many	.	TGTGCCAGCAGTCGGTGGTTTGGCCGAGTTGGCACAGATACGCAGTATTTT	CASSRWFGRVGTDTQYF
TRBJ1-2	TRBV6-5	few	TRBD1	TGTGCCAGCAGTTACTTCGGACAGGCGGCTTATGGCTACACCTTC	CASSYFGQAAYGYTF
TRBJ2-7	TRBV27	many	.	TGTGCCAACCCAGGGACCCGATACGAGCAGTACTTC	CANPGTRYEQYF
TRBJ2-3	TRBV7-9	.	TRBD1	TGTGCCAGCAGCCCACCCGGGACAGGGACTCTCCGAGATACGCAGTATTTT	CASSPPGTGTLRDTQYF
TRBJ2-3	TRBV11-2	many	.	TGTGCCAGCAGCTTAGGAACCGGAGCCTCCTTTAGCACAGATACGCAGTATTTT	CASSLGTGASFSTDTQYF
TRBJ2-5	TRBV6-2/TRBV6-3	many	.	TGTGCCAGCAGTTACGGCCTGGGGAGTACGGAGACCCAGTACTTC	CASSYGLGSTETQYF
TRBJ1-1	TRBV7-9	.	TRBD1	TGTGCCAGCAGCACTCGACAGGGGAACACTGAAGCTTTCTTT	CASSTRQGNTEAFF
TRBJ1-6	TRBV20-1	.	.	TGCAGTGCTAGAGTCGGCCAGCCTAATTCACCCCTCCACTTT	CSARVGQPNSPLHF
TRBJ2-7	TRBV12-3/TRBV12-4	many	.	TGTGCCAGCAGTTTAGGTCGGGGGCGCTCCTACGAGCAGTACTTC	CASSLGRGRSYEQYF